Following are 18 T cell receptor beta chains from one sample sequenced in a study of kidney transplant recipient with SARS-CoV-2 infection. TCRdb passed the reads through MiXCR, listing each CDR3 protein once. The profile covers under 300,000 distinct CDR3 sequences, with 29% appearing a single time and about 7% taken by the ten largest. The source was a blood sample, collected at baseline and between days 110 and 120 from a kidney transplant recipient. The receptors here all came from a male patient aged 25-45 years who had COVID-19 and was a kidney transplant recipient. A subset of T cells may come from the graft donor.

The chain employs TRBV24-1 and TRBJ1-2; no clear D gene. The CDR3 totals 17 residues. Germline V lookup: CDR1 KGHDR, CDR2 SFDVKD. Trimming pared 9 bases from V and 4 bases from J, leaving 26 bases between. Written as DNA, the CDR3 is TGTGCCACCGGTACTCATCCTAGTACCAGAAAGACCTATGGCTACACCTTC. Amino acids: CATGTHPSTRKTYGYTF.

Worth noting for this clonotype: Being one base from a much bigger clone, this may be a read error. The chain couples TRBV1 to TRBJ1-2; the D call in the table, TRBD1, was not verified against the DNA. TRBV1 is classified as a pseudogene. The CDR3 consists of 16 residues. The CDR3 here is CTNGIRQGARKYGYTF. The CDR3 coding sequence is TGCACCAACGGAATCAGACAGGGGGCCCGAAAATATGGCTACACCTTC.

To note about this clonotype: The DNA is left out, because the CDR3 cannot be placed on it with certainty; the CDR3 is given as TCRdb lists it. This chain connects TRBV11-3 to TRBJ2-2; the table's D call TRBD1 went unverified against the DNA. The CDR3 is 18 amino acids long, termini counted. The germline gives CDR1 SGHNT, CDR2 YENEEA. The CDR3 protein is CASSLGDWGQGIGGEPFF.

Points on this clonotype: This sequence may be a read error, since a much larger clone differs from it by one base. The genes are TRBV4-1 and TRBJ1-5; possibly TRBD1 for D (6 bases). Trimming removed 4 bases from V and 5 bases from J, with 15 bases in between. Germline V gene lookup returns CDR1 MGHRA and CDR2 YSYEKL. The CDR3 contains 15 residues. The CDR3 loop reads CASSLREGGDQPQHF. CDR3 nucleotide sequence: TGCGCCAGCAGCCTAAGAGAAGGGGGGGATCAGCCCCAGCATTTT.

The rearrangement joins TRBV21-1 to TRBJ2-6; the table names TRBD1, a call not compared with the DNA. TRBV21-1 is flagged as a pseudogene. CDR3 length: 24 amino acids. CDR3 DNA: TGTGCCAGCAGCAAATGCGTCTGGGCCAAAAAAATACGACAGACCAGCTCTGGGGCCAACGTCCTGACTTTC. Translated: CASSKCVWAKKIRQTSSGANVLTF.

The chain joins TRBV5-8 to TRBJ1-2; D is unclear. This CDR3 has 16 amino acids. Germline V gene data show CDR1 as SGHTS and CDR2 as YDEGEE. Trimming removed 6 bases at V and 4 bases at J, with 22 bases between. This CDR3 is CASIRAHPRKTYGYTF. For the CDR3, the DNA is TGTGCCAGCATTCGCGCACATCCACGAAAGACCTATGGCTACACCTTC.

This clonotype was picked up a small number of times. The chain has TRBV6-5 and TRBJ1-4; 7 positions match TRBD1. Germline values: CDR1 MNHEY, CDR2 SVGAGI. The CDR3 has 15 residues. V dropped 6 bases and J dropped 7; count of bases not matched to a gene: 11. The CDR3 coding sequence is TGTGCCAGCAGCTCCACACAGGGGCCGGGTGAAAAACTGTTTTTT. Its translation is CASSSTQGPGEKLFF.

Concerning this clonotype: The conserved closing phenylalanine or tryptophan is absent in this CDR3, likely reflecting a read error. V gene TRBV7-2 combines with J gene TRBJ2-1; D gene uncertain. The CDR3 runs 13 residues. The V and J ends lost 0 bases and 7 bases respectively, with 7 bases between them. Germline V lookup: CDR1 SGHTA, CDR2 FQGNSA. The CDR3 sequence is CASSLAASNEQFY. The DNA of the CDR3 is TGTGCCAGCAGCTTAGCGGCGTCGAATGAGCAGTTCTAC.

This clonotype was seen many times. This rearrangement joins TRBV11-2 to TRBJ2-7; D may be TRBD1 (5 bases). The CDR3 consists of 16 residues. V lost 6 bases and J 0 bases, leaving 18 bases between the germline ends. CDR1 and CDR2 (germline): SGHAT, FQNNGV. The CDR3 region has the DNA TGTGCCAGCAGTTTCGGACCAGGGATCCTCTCCTACGAGCAGTACTTC. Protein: CASSFGPGILSYEQYF.

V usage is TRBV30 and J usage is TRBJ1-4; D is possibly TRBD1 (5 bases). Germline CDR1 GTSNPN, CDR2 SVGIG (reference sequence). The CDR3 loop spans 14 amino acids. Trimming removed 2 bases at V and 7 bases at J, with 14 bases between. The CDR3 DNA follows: TGTGCCTGGAGTAGTGGGGGGAAGGGTGAAAAACTGTTTTTT. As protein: CAWSSGGKGEKLFF.

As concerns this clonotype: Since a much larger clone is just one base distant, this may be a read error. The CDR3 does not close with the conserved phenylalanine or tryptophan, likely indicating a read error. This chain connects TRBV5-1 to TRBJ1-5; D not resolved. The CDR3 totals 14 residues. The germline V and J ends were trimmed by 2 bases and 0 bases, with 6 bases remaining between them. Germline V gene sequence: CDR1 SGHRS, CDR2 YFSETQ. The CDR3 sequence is CASSFGDSNQPQHL. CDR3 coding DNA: TGCGCCAGCAGCTTTGGGGATAGCAATCAGCCCCAGCATCTT.

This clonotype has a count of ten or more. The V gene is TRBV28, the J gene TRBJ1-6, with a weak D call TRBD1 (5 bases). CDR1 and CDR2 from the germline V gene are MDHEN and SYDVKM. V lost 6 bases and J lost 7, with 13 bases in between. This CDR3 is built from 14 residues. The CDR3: CASRADNLNSPLHF. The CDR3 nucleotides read TGTGCCAGCAGAGCGGACAATTTGAATTCACCCCTCCACTTT.

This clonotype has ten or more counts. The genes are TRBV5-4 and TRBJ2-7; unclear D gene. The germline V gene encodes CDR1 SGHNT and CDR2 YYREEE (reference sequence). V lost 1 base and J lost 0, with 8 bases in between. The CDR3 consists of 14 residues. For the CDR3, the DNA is TGTGCCAGCAGCTTGCAACGATCCTCCTACGAGCAGTACTTC. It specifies CASSLQRSSYEQYF. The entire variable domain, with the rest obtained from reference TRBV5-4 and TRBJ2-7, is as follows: ETGVTQSPTHLIKTRGQQVTLRCSSQSGHNTVSWYQQALGQGPQFIFQYYREEENGRGNFPPRFSGLQFPNYSSELNVNALELDDSALYLCASSLQRSSYEQYFGPGTRLTVT.

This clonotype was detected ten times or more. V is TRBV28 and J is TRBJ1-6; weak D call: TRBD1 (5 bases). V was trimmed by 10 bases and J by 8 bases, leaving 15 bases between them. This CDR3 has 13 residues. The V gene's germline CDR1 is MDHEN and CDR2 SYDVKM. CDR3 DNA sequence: TGTGCCACCGGACTCAGAGGGGATTCACCCCTCCACTTT. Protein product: CATGLRGDSPLHF.

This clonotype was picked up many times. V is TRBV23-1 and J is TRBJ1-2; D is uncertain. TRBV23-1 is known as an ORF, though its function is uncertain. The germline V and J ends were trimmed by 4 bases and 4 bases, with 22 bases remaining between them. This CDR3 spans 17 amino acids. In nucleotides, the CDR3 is TGCGCCAGCAGTCCGTTCAAGCTACGCAGAAAGACCTATGGCTACACCTTC. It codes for CASSPFKLRRKTYGYTF.

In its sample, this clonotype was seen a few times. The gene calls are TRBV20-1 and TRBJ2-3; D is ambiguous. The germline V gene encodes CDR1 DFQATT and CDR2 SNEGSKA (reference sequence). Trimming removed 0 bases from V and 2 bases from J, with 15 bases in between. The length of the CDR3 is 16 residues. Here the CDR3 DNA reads TGCAGTGCTAGAGATAGTCGGGCCCAACACACAGATACGCAGTATTTT. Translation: CSARDSRAQHTDTQYF.

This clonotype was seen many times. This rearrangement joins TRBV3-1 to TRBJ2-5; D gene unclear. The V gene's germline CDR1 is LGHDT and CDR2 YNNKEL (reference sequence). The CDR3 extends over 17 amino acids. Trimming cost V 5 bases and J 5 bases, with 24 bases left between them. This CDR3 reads CASSSRYPISFSETQYF. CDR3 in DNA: TGTGCCAGCAGCTCTAGGTATCCCATTTCTTTCTCTGAGACCCAGTACTTC.

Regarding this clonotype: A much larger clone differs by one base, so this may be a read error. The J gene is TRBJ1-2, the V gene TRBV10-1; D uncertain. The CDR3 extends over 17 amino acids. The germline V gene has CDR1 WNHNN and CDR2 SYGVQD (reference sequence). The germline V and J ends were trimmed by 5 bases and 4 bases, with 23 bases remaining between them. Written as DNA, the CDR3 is TGCGCCAGCAGTACGTTTAAAAGATCGCGAAAGACCTATGGCTACACCTTC. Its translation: CASSTFKRSRKTYGYTF.